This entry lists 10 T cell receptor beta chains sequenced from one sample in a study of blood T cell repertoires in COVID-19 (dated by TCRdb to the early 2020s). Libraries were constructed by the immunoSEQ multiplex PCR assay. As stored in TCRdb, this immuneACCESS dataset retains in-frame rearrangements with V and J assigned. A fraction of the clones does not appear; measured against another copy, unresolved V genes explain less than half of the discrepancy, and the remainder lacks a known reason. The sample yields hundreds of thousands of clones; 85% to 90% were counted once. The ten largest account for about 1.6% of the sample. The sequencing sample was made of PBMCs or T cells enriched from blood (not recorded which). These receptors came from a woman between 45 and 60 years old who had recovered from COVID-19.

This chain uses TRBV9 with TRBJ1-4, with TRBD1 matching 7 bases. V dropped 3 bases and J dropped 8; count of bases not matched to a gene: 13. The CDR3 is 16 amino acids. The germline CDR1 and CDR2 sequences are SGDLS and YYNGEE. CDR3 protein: CASSGGLEGAGEKLFF. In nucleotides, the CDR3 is TGTGCCAGCAGCGGAGGCCTAGAGGGGGCTGGGGAAAAACTGTTTTTT.

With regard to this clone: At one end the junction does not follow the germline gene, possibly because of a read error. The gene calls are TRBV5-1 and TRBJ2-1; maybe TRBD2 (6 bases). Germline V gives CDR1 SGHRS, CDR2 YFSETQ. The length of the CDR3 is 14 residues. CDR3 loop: CASTLDEGRNEQFF. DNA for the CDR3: TGCGCCAGCACCTTGGATGAGGGGAGGAATGAGCAGTTCTTC.

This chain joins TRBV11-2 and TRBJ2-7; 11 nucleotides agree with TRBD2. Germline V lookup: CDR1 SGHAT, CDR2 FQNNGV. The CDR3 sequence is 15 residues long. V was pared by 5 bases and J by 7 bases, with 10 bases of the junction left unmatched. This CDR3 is CASSTKTSGKWEQYF. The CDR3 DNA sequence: TGTGCCAGCAGCACCAAGACTAGCGGGAAATGGGAGCAGTACTTC.

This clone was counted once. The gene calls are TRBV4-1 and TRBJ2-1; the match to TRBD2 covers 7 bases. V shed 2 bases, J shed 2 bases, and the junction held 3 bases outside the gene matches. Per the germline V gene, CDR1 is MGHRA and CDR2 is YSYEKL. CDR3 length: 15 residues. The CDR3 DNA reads TGCGCCAGCAGCCAATTTAGCGGGCCCTACAATGAGCAGTTCTTC. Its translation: CASSQFSGPYNEQFF.

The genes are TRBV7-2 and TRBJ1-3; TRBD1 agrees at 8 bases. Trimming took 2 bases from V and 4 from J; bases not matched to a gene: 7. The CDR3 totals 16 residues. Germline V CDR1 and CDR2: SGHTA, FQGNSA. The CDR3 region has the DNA TGTGCCAGCAGCTTACAGGGGGCAGGCTCCGGAAACACCATATATTTT. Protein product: CASSLQGAGSGNTIYF.

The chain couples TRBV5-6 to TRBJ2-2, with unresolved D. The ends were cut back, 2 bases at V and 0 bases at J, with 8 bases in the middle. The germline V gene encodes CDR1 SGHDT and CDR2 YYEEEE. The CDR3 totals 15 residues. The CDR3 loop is CASSFGLTNTGELFF. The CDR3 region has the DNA TGTGCCAGCAGCTTTGGTCTAACGAACACCGGGGAGCTGTTTTTT.

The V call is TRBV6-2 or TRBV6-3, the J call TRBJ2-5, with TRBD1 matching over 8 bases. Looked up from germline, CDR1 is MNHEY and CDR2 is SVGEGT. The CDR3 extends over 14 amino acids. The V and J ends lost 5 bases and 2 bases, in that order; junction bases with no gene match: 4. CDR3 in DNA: TGTGCCAGCAGTCAAGACAGGGGTCAAGAGACCCAGTACTTC. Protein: CASSQDRGQETQYF.

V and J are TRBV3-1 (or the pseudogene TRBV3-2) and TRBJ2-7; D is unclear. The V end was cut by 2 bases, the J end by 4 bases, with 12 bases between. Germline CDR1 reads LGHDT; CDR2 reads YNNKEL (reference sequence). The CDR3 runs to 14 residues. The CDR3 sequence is CASSQRYSGYEQYF. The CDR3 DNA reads TGTGCCAGCAGCCAACGATATTCGGGTTACGAGCAGTACTTC.

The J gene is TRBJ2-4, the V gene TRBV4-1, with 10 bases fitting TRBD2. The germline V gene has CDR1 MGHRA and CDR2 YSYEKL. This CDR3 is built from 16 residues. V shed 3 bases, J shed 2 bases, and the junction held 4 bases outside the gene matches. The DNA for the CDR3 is TGCGCCAGCAGCCAGCTAGCGGGAGCGTCCAAAAACATTCAGTACTTC. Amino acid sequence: CASSQLAGASKNIQYF.

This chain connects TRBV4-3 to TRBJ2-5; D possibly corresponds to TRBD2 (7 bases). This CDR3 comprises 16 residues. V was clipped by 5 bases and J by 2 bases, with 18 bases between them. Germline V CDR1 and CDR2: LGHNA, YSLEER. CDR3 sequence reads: CASSDQGRGGQETQYF. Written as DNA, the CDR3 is TGCGCCAGCAGCGACCAAGGAAGGGGGGGACAAGAGACCCAGTACTTC.